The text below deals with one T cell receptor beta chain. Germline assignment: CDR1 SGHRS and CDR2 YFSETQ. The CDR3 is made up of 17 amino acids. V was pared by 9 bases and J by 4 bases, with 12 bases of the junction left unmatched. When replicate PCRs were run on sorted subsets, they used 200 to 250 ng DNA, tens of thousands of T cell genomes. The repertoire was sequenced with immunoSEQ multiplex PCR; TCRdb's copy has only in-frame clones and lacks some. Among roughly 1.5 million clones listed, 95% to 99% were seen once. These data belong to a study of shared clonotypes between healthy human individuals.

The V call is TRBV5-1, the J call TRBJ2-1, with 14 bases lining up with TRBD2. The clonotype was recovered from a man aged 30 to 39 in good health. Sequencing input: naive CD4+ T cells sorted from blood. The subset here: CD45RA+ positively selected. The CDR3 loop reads CATSSGTSGSFYNEQFF. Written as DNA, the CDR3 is TGCGCCACCTCCTCCGGGACTAGCGGGAGTTTTTACAATGAGCAGTTCTTC.